The 31 T cell receptor beta chains below were found in one sample sequenced in a study of cytomegalovirus exposure and HLA in healthy donors. Method: immunoSEQ multiplex PCR; TCRdb's copy keeps in-frame clones and lacks some. The table has approximately 280,000 clones, roughly 90% seen once. Sequenced input: PBMCs. The receptors here all came from a woman aged 18-29 years in good health and CMV-seronegative.

The genes are TRBV13 and TRBJ2-1; tentative D call: TRBD1 (7 bases). This CDR3 has 15 amino acids. Between the trimmed V and J ends, which lost 8 bases and 6 bases, there was a span of 20 bases. Germline lookup yields CDR1 PRHDT and CDR2 FYEKMQ (reference sequence). CDR3 in amino acids: CASAAPGGLINEQFF. The DNA for the CDR3 is TGTGCCAGCGCTGCGCCAGGGGGACTTATCAATGAGCAGTTCTTC. Based on the CDR3 plus reference TRBV13 and TRBJ2-1, the full variable domain is AAGVIQSPRHLIKEKRETATLKCYPIPRHDTVYWYQQGPGQDPQFLISFYEKMQSDKGSIPDRFSAQQFSDYHSELNMSSLELGDSALYFCASAAPGGLINEQFFGPGTRLTVL.

The V gene is TRBV4-3, the J gene TRBJ1-4, with unresolved D. Germline CDR1 LGHNA, CDR2 YSLEER. V was pared by 0 bases and J by 2 bases, with 10 bases between. The CDR3 totals 16 residues. CDR3 DNA: TGCGCCAGCAGCCAAGATCCGGGAACGACTAATGAAAAACTGTTTTTT. The encoded protein is CASSQDPGTTNEKLFF.

The chain links TRBV7-8 to TRBJ2-7, with 7 positions matching TRBD1. Germline V gene lookup returns CDR1 SGHVS and CDR2 FQNEAQ. This CDR3 is 12 amino acids long. V lost 4 bases, J lost 6 bases, and 3 bases stayed unmatched. CDR3 in DNA: TGTGCCAGCAGCTCGACAGGGACCGAGCAGTACTTC. This encodes CASSSTGTEQYF. The whole variable domain, filled in from reference TRBV7-8 and TRBJ2-7, reads GAGVSQSPRYKVAKRGQDVALRCDPISGHVSLFWYQQALGQGPEFLTYFQNEAQLDKSGLPSDRFFAERPEGSVSTLKIQRTQQEDSAVYLCASSSTGTEQYFGPGTRLTVT.

Only one count was recorded for this clone. The chain has TRBV27 and TRBJ2-2, with TRBD1 matching over 9 bases. J lost 3 bases, V lost 2 bases, and 4 bases had no gene match. The CDR3 totals 16 residues. CDR1 is MNHEY, CDR2 SMNVEV, per germline (reference sequence). The CDR3 region is CASSLRDRADTGELFF. The CDR3 bases are TGTGCCAGCAGTTTAAGGGACAGGGCGGACACCGGGGAGCTGTTTTTT.

V gene TRBV6-1 combines with J gene TRBJ1-1, with 7 bases matching TRBD1. V lost 6 bases, J lost 4 bases, and 5 bases stayed unmatched. The CDR3 totals 13 residues. Per germline, CDR1 MNHNS and CDR2 SASEGT. DNA for the CDR3: TGTGCCAGCAGAGACAGGGCGTTCACTGAAGCTTTCTTT. Residues: CASRDRAFTEAFF.

The chain has TRBV11-2 and TRBJ1-3; the D is unclear. The V end was cut by 4 bases, the J end by 0 bases, with 13 bases between. Per the germline V gene, CDR1 is SGHAT and CDR2 is FQNNGV. The CDR3 loop spans 16 amino acids. CDR3: CASSWRESFSGNTIYF. The CDR3, as DNA: TGTGCCAGCAGCTGGAGGGAGTCTTTCTCTGGAAACACCATATATTTT.

J is TRBJ1-1 and V is TRBV11-2; 7 nucleotides align to TRBD1. This CDR3 contains 14 residues. Trimming at V came to 3 bases and at J to 5 bases, leaving 6 bases not matched to a gene. The germline CDR1 and CDR2 sequences are SGHAT and FQNNGV. The CDR3 nucleotides are TGTGCCAGCAGCTTTCAAACAGGGGAGACTGAAGCTTTCTTT. Translating gives CASSFQTGETEAFF. Looking up the rest from reference TRBV11-2 and TRBJ1-1 gives the full variable domain: EAGVAQSPRYKIIEKRQSVAFWCNPISGHATLYWYQQILGQGPKLLIQFQNNGVVDDSQLPKDRFSAERLKGVDSTLKIQPAKLEDSAVYLCASSFQTGETEAFFGQGTRLTVV.

This chain joins TRBV6-5 and TRBJ2-2; 10 positions match TRBD1. CDR3 size: 15 residues. Germline CDR1 MNHEY, CDR2 SVGAGI. V lost 1 base, J lost 4 bases, and 0 bases stayed unmatched. CDR3 protein: CASSYWTGGTGELFF. The CDR3 coding sequence is TGTGCCAGCAGTTACTGGACAGGGGGCACCGGGGAGCTGTTTTTT.

With regard to this clone: Distinct nucleotide sequences in the sample also encode this CDR3. This sequence joins TRBV28 and TRBJ1-1; TRBD1 might be the D (5 bases). V was shortened by 1 base and J by 1 base, with 7 bases between the two germline ends. The CDR3 is 14 amino acids. CDR1 and CDR2 from the germline V gene are MDHEN and SYDVKM. CDR3 bases: TGTGCCAGCAGTTTATTGGGGGGGAACACTGAAGCTTTCTTT. It codes for CASSLLGGNTEAFF.

J is TRBJ1-2 and V is TRBV7-9; 10 positions agree with TRBD1. Germline CDR1 reads SEHNR; CDR2 reads FQNEAQ (reference sequence). CDR3 length: 15 amino acids. Trimming cost V 5 bases and J 4 bases; bases outside gene matches: 7. This CDR3 is CASSIYRDRGYGYTF. CDR3 bases: TGTGCCAGCAGCATATACCGGGACAGGGGCTATGGCTACACCTTC.

In DNA form, the CDR3 reads TGCGCCAGCAGCCGTGGCGATAGCGGGAGTGGATTCAATGAGCAGTTCTTC. Its translation: CASSRGDSGSGFNEQFF. The chain combines TRBV5-1 with TRBJ2-1; 9 bases match TRBD2. V shed 4 bases and J 6 bases; nucleotides not matched to a gene: 14. Germline-derived CDR1 and CDR2 are SGHRS and YFSETQ. This CDR3 contains 17 residues.

The chain carries TRBV10-1 and TRBJ2-5; TRBD2 agrees at 12 bases. This CDR3 contains 15 residues. J gave up 5 bases and V 6 bases, and 7 bases lay outside the gene matches. Germline values: CDR1 WNHNN, CDR2 SYGVQD (reference sequence). CDR3 residues: CASSARTSGMETQYF. Written as DNA, the CDR3 is TGCGCCAGCAGCGCTCGGACTAGCGGGATGGAGACCCAGTACTTC.

V usage is TRBV4-1 and J usage is TRBJ1-1; TRBD1 aligns across 7 bases. The CDR3 extends over 15 amino acids. Germline-derived CDR1 and CDR2 are MGHRA and YSYEKL. V was pared by 4 bases and J by 0 bases, with 5 bases of the junction left unmatched. The CDR3 loop reads CASSPTTGLNTEAFF. CDR3 sequence (DNA): TGCGCCAGCAGCCCAACGACAGGGCTGAACACTGAAGCTTTCTTT.

This sequence joins TRBV5-6 and TRBJ2-1, with TRBD2 matching over 10 bases. The trim removed 2 bases at V and 13 bases at J, leaving 6 bases unmatched. The CDR3 has 13 residues. Germline V CDR1 and CDR2: SGHDT, YYEEEE. The CDR3 here is CASSLRSGRAQFF. CDR3 bases: TGTGCCAGCAGCTTACGGAGCGGGAGGGCCCAGTTCTTC.

V usage is TRBV15 and J usage is TRBJ2-3, with D tentatively TRBD2 (5 bases). The CDR3 consists of 16 residues. The V end lost 6 bases, the J end lost 2 bases, and 18 bases lay between the germline ends. Germline lookup yields CDR1 LNHNV and CDR2 YYDKDF (reference sequence). CDR3 sequence reads: CATSTSSQYLTDTQYF. The CDR3 region has the DNA TGTGCCACCAGTACCTCTAGCCAATACCTCACAGATACGCAGTATTTT. Full variable domain (missing parts from reference TRBV15 and TRBJ2-3): DAMVIQNPRYQVTQFGKPVTLSCSQTLNHNVMYWYQQKSSQAPKLLFHYYDKDFNNEADTPDNFQSRRPNTSFCFLDIRSPGLGDTAMYLCATSTSSQYLTDTQYFGPGTRLTVL.

This rearrangement joins TRBV27 to TRBJ2-7, with D unclear. The length of the CDR3 is 15 residues. The ends were cut back, 0 bases at V and 3 bases at J, with 12 bases in the middle. CDR1 is MNHEY and CDR2 is SMNVEV in the germline V gene (reference sequence). DNA of the CDR3: TGTGCCAGCAGTTTATCCTCAGTCAATCGCTACGAGCAGTACTTC. As protein: CASSLSSVNRYEQYF.

This clone has just one count. The gene calls are TRBV11-2 and TRBJ1-1; D might be TRBD1 (6 bases). V was shortened by 5 bases and J by 6 bases, with 16 bases between the two germline ends. This CDR3 spans 14 amino acids. Germline V gene data show CDR1 as SGHAT and CDR2 as FQNNGV. CDR3 region: CASSILQGVAEAFF. In DNA, the CDR3 is TGTGCCAGCAGCATCCTACAGGGTGTCGCTGAAGCTTTCTTT.

The chain employs TRBV7-9 and TRBJ2-4, with 10 bases lining up with TRBD2. CDR3 length: 14 amino acids. The germline CDR1 and CDR2 sequences are SEHNR and FQNEAQ (reference sequence). Germline trimming cut 4 bases from V and 8 bases from J; bases unmatched to any gene: 5. The CDR3 DNA sequence: TGTGCCAGCAGCTCCGGGACTAGCGTGGACATTCAGTACTTC. It yields the protein CASSSGTSVDIQYF.

Here the CDR3 reads CASSPLGGVGETQYF. The CDR3 DNA is TGTGCCAGCAGTCCCTTAGGCGGAGTGGGAGAGACCCAGTACTTC. The gene calls are TRBV28 and TRBJ2-5, with unresolved D. CDR1 is MDHEN, CDR2 SYDVKM, per germline. The CDR3 runs to 15 residues. V shed 5 bases and J shed 4 bases, with 17 bases lying between them.

The genes are TRBV7-9 and TRBJ1-5; D remains unclear. CDR3 length: 14 amino acids. Per the germline V gene, CDR1 is SEHNR and CDR2 is FQNEAQ (reference sequence). Trimming took 1 base from V and 4 from J, leaving 8 bases between them. The CDR3 protein is CASSLVGGNQPQHF. The CDR3 DNA reads as TGTGCCAGCAGCTTAGTTGGCGGGAATCAGCCCCAGCATTTT. Together with reference TRBV7-9 and TRBJ1-5, the CDR3 gives the full variable domain: DTGVSQNPRHKITKRGQNVTFRCDPISEHNRLYWYRQTLGQGPEFLTYFQNEAQLEKSRLLSDRFSAERPKGSFSTLEIQRTEQGDSAMYLCASSLVGGNQPQHFGDGTRLSIL.

The chain combines TRBV23-1 with TRBJ1-1, with TRBD1 matching over 9 bases. TRBV23-1 is an ORF, with its function uncertain. This CDR3 has 18 amino acids. The trim removed 3 bases at V and 1 base at J, leaving 12 bases unmatched. CDR3: CASSHEGTGRVKNTEAFF. For the CDR3, the DNA is TGCGCCAGCAGTCATGAAGGGACAGGGAGGGTGAAGAACACTGAAGCTTTCTTT.

This chain links TRBV5-5 with TRBJ2-7; D remains ambiguous. CDR3 length: 12 residues. The V end lost 4 bases, the J end lost 5 bases, and 10 bases lay between the germline ends. Germline CDR1 is SGHKS and CDR2 is YYEKEE (reference sequence). The CDR3 DNA follows: TGTGCCAGCAGCCGTACACCAAACGAGCAGTACTTC. Protein sequence: CASSRTPNEQYF.

The CDR3 bases are TGCGCCAGCAGTGAAGAGCGGGAGCCCTACAATGAGCAGTTCTTC. Its translation: CASSEEREPYNEQFF. The chain joins TRBV10-2 to TRBJ2-1; TRBD2 matches at 8 bases. This CDR3 is 15 amino acids long. CDR1 and CDR2 (germline): WSHSY, SAAADI. Trimming removed 3 bases from V and 2 bases from J; junction bases left unmatched: 3.

The chain carries TRBV21-1 and TRBJ2-7; the D call in the table, TRBD2, was not verified against the DNA. TRBV21-1 constitutes a pseudogene. The CDR3 loop spans 16 amino acids. The CDR3 sequence is CASSTSGAGSSYEQYF. CDR3 nucleotide sequence: TGTGCCAGCAGCACCAGCGGGGCAGGAAGCTCCTACGAGCAGTACTTC.

This chain connects TRBV7-3 to TRBJ2-1; 10 bases match TRBD2. V was pared by 5 bases and J by 9 bases, with 13 bases of the junction left unmatched. CDR3 length: 16 amino acids. Germline V CDR1 and CDR2: SGHTA, FQGTGA. DNA for the CDR3: TGTGCCAGCAGCCCTAATCCGGAACTAGCGGGGTCTGAGCAGTTCTTC. It is translated as CASSPNPELAGSEQFF. Looking up the rest from reference TRBV7-3 and TRBJ2-1 gives the full variable domain: GAGVSQTPSNKVTEKGKYVELRCDPISGHTALYWYRQSLGQGPEFLIYFQGTGAADDSGLPNDRFFAVRPEGSVSTLKIQRTERGDSAVYLCASSPNPELAGSEQFFGPGTRLTVL.

The V and J genes are TRBV5-1 and TRBJ1-2; no firm D call. Germline V CDR1 and CDR2: SGHRS, YFSETQ. The CDR3 has 18 amino acids. Trimming cost V 3 bases and J 4 bases, with 25 bases left between them. The CDR3 bases are TGCGCCAGCAGCTCTGGACCGCTTGAACTAGCAGGTAGCTATGGCTACACCTTC. This translates into CASSSGPLELAGSYGYTF.

The chain combines TRBV18 with TRBJ2-5; 7 nucleotides align to TRBD2. The CDR3 is 16 residues long. Germline CDR1 KGHSH, CDR2 LQKENI. After removal of 3 bases from V and 5 bases from J, the junction contained 12 bases not matched to a gene. The CDR3 protein is CASSPRTGGVGETQYF. The CDR3 DNA reads TGTGCCAGCTCACCCCGAACGGGGGGAGTAGGCGAGACCCAGTACTTC.

The table lists this clone with a few counts. The rearrangement uses TRBV10-3 and TRBJ2-2, with D unresolved. In germline, CDR1 is ENHRY, CDR2 SYGVKD. V shed 4 bases and J shed 8 bases, with 5 bases lying between them. This CDR3 spans 11 amino acids. CDR3 coding DNA: TGTGCCATCAGTGGTCATGGGGAGCTGTTTTTT. It yields the protein CAISGHGELFF.

The chain links TRBV7-9 to TRBJ2-7; D is unresolved. The germline V gene has CDR1 SEHNR and CDR2 FQNEAQ (reference sequence). Trimming removed 5 bases at V and 3 bases at J, with 20 bases between. This CDR3 has 16 residues. This chain's CDR3 is CASSPTDMPHSYEQYF. The CDR3 DNA follows: TGTGCCAGCAGCCCAACTGACATGCCACACAGCTACGAGCAGTACTTC.

This clone showed up just once. The chain is built from TRBV11-2 and TRBJ2-1, with 11 bases fitting TRBD2. The CDR3 covers 17 residues. The V gene end was trimmed by 5 bases and the J gene end by 6 bases; junction bases not matched to a gene: 12. Germline-derived CDR1 and CDR2 are SGHAT and FQNNGV. CDR3 region: CASSVNPGLAATNEQFF. In nucleotides, the CDR3 is TGTGCCAGCAGCGTCAATCCGGGACTAGCGGCCACCAATGAGCAGTTCTTC.

J is TRBJ2-7 and V is TRBV9; 7 nucleotides agree with TRBD1. Germline V gene lookup returns CDR1 SGDLS and CDR2 YYNGEE. With V trimmed by 1 base and J by 5 bases, 3 bases remained unmatched. The CDR3 length is 13 residues. The CDR3 reads CASSVTGVDEQYF. The CDR3 DNA reads TGTGCCAGCAGCGTAACAGGGGTCGACGAGCAGTACTTC.